The table lists the clone carrying this TCR beta chain with many counts. Its antigen is undetermined. This sample is drawn from a study of naive and memory T cell subsets. Study-wide results and limits: Especially in CD8 cells, naive repertoires contained a few larger clonotypes, possibly CD45RA-re-expressing memory cells.

In germline, CDR1 is WSHSY, CDR2 SAAADI. The length of the CDR3 is 15 residues. With V trimmed by 4 bases and J by 1 base, 6 bases remained unmatched. Both TRBC1 and TRBC2 were covered by a beta constant-region primer of two equimolar oligonucleotides. Ligated cDNA was amplified by four rounds of PCR with nested alpha and beta constant-region primers and SP2. TCRdb passed the UMI-ligation and nested PCR reads through MiXCR, listing each CDR3 protein once. In the table there are around 100,000 distinct CDR3 sequences, 14% of which are singletons. The sequence came from a human donor in good health. V and J are TRBV10-2 and TRBJ1-1, with 7 bases lining up with TRBD1. Sequencing was done on a sample of naive CD8+ T cells from blood. The DNA for the CDR3 is TGCGCCAGCAGTGTGCAGGGGGAAACGAACACTGAAGCTTTCTTT. Residues: CASSVQGETNTEAFF.